A selection of T cell receptor beta chains follows, all from one sample in a study of T cells in Graves' hyperthyroidism and ophthalmopathy. TCRdb redid the calling of the multiplex PCR reads with MiXCR, one entry per CDR3 protein. The sample lists 350,000 to 400,000 distinct CDR3 sequences; about 15% were seen once. The sequenced material came from blood. The receptor source for this set is a woman aged 25 to 45 with Graves' hyperthyroidism. Both conserved end residues are part of each CDR3. The D gene is left open where the match is weak. Clone size appears in some rows only: once, few, many, or a class for an expanded clone.

>many|NA|TRBJ1-4|TRBV5-1
TGCGCCAGCAGCTTGGAGAGCAGGGGTGGTGAAAAACTGTTTTTT
CASSLESRGGEKLFF
>many|NA|TRBJ2-3|TRBV11-2
TGTGCCAGCCTGGCTAGCACAGATACGCAGTATTTT
CASLASTDTQYF
>NA|TRBD1|TRBJ2-1|TRBV20-1
TGCAGTGCTGGTTCACAGGGGGCTACCTACAATGAGCAGTTCTTC
CSAGSQGATYNEQFF
>few|TRBD1|TRBJ1-6|TRBV4-1
TGCGCCAGCAGCGCCCCCGGGACAGGTCTCTATAATTCACCCCTCCACTTT
CASSAPGTGLYNSPLHF
>NA|TRBD2|TRBJ2-5|TRBV28
TGTGCCAGCAGTTTATATATCAGCGGGAGGTACCAAGAGACCCAGTACTTC
CASSLYISGRYQETQYF
>NA|TRBD2|TRBJ2-5|TRBV7-2
TGTGCCAGCAGGTATCGACTAGCGGGAGGTTACCCGAAAGAGACCCAGTACTTC
CASRYRLAGGYPKETQYF
>many|TRBD2|TRBJ2-7|TRBV27
TGTGCCAGCAGCAGAATAGCGGGAGGGAGAGGGGAGCAGTACTTC
CASSRIAGGRGEQYF
>NA|TRBD2|TRBJ2-1|TRBV5-6
TGTGCCAGCAGCCCGGCCCTAGCGGGAGAGTACAATGAGCAGTTCTTC
CASSPALAGEYNEQFF
>many|NA|TRBJ2-1|TRBV20-1
TGCAGTGCTCAAGAGCCGACACTGTATGAGCAGTTCTTC
CSAQEPTLYEQFF
>NA|NA|TRBJ2-1|TRBV28
TGTGCCAGCAGGACCGGGACAAACAATGAGCAGTTCTTC
CASRTGTNNEQFF
>many|NA|TRBJ1-1|TRBV27
TGTGCCAGCAGTTTTTCCGGGGGGGGGGTGAGAGCTTTCTTT
CASSFSGGGVRAFF
>many|TRBD2|TRBJ2-1|TRBV24-1
TGTGCCACCAGTGATGCTTCCAGCGGGAGGCCGTCGAGCTCCTACAATGAGCAGTTCTTC
CATSDASSGRPSSSYNEQFF
>NA|NA|TRBJ1-5|TRBV4-1
TGCGCCAGCAGCCAGGAGACAGAACATCAGCCCCAGCATTTT
CASSQETEHQPQHF
>many|TRBD1|TRBJ2-3|TRBV27
TGTGCCAGCAGTATGACAGGGTTCATAGCAGATACGCAGTATTTT
CASSMTGFIADTQYF
>many|NA|TRBJ2-3|TRBV11-2
TGTGCCAGCAGCTTTCAACAGGGGACTAGCACAGATACGCAGTATTTT
CASSFQQGTSTDTQYF
>NA|TRBD1|TRBJ1-1|TRBV28
TGTGCCAGCAGTTTAGAGGGCGGCAGGGGGCGGACTGAAGCTTTCTTT
CASSLEGGRGRTEAFF
>NA|TRBD2|TRBJ2-1|TRBV18
TGTGCCAGCTCACCTGGACTAGCGGGAGGCTATGGTGAGCAGTTCTTC
CASSPGLAGGYGEQFF
>NA|NA|TRBJ1-6|TRBV30
TGTGCCTGGAGTGTACCCGGGGACTATAATTCACCCCTCCACTTT
CAWSVPGDYNSPLHF
>NA|TRBD1|TRBJ2-1|TRBV14
TGTGCCAGCAGCCTCGGGACAGGGTCCTTCGATGAGCAGTTCTTC
CASSLGTGSFDEQFF
>NA|NA|TRBJ2-7|TRBV28
TGTGCCAGCGTCCGACAGGGAGGCCACGAGCAGTACTTC
CASVRQGGHEQYF
>NA|NA|TRBJ2-2|TRBV5-6
TGTGCCAGCAGACCCGGGACAAGGGGGGCCTACGGGGAGCTGTTTTTT
CASRPGTRGAYGELFF
>many|TRBD2|TRBJ2-1|TRBV12-5
TGTGCTAGTGGTCGGGGACTAGCGGGAGGGTTCGATGAGCAGTTCTTC
CASGRGLAGGFDEQFF
>few|TRBD1|TRBJ2-7|TRBV4-1
TGCGCCAGCAGCCAAATCGGGACAGGGAGCGAGCAGTACTTC
CASSQIGTGSEQYF
>few|TRBD1|TRBJ2-2|TRBV7-9
TGTGCCAGCAGCCCGCCGGGACAGGGGGCGATCACCGGGGAGCTGTTTTTT
CASSPPGQGAITGELFF
>NA|NA|TRBJ2-7|TRBV20-1
TGCAGTGCTAGCTCGGCCGGGAGCGGGTTCTCCTACGAGCAGTACTTC
CSASSAGSGFSYEQYF
>many|TRBD2|TRBJ2-3|TRBV3-1
TGTGCCAGCAGCCAAGGGGCTAGCGGGAGGAGTAGGGATACGCAGTATTTT
CASSQGASGRSRDTQYF